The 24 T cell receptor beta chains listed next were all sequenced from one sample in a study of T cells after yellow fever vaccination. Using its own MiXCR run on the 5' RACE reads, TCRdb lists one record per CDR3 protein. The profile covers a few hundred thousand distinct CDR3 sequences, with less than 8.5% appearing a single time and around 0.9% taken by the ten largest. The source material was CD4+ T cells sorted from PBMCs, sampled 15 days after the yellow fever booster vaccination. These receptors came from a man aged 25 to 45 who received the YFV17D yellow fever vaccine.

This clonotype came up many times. The chain's CDR3 is CSARASGLTDYEQYF. The CDR3 DNA reads as TGCAGTGCTAGAGCCTCGGGACTTACTGACTACGAGCAGTACTTC. The V gene is TRBV20-1, the J gene TRBJ2-7; D is perhaps TRBD2 (6 bases). CDR1 and CDR2 (germline): DFQATT, SNEGSKA (reference sequence). Trimming took off 1 base at V and 3 bases at J, with 16 bases between the two ends. The CDR3 loop spans 15 amino acids.

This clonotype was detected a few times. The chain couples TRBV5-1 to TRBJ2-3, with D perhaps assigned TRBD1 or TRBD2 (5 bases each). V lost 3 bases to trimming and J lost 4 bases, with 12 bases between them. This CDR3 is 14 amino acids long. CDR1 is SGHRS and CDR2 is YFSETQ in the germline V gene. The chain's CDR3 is CASSWGPGADTQYF. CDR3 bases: TGCGCCAGCAGCTGGGGACCCGGCGCAGATACGCAGTATTTT.

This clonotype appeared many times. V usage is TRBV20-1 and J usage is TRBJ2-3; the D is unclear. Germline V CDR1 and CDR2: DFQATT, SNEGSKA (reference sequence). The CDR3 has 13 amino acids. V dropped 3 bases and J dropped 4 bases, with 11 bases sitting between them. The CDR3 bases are TGCAGTGCTAGGTGGCTAGACGCAGATACGCAGTATTTT. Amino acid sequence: CSARWLDADTQYF.

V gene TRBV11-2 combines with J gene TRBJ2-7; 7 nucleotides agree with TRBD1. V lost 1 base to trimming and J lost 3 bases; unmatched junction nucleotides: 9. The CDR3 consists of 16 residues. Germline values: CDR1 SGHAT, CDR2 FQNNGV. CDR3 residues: CASSLVRTGSFYEQYF. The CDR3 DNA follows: TGTGCCAGCAGCTTAGTGAGGACAGGAAGCTTCTACGAGCAGTACTTC.

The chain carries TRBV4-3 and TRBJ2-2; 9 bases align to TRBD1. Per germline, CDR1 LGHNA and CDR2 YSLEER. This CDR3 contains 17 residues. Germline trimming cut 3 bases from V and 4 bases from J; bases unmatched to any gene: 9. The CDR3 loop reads CASSHNTGQGRTGELFF. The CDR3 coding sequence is TGCGCCAGCAGCCACAATACCGGACAGGGGCGCACCGGGGAGCTGTTTTTT.

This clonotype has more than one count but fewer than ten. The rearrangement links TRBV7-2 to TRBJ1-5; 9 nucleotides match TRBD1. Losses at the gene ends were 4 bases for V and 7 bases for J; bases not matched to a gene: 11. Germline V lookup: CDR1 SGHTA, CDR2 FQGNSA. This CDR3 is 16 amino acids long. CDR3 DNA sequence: TGTGCCAGCAGCTACAGCCCGGGACAGGGCTCCCAGCCCCAGCATTTT. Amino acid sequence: CASSYSPGQGSQPQHF.

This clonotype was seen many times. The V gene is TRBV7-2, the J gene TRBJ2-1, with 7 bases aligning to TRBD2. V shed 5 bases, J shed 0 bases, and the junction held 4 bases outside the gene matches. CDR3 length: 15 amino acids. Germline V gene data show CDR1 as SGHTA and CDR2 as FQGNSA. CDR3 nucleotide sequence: TGTGCCAGCAGCCGGAGCGGGACCTCCTACAATGAGCAGTTCTTC. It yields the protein CASSRSGTSYNEQFF.

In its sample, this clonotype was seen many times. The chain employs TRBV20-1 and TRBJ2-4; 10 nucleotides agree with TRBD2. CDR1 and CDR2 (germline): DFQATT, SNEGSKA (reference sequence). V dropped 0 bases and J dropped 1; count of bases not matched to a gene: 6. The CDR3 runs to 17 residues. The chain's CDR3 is CSARDQGSGRAKNIQYF. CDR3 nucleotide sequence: TGCAGTGCTAGAGATCAGGGTAGCGGGAGGGCCAAAAACATTCAGTACTTC.

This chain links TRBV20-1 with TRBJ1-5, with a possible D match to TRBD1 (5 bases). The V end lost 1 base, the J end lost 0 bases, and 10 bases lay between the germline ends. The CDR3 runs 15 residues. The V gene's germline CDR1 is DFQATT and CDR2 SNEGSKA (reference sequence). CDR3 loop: CSARAGTDSNQPQHF. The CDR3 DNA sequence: TGCAGTGCTAGAGCTGGGACCGATAGCAATCAGCCCCAGCATTTT.

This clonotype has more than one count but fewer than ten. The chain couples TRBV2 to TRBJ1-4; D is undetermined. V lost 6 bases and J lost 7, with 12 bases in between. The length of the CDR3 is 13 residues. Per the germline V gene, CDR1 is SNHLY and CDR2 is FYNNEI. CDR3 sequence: CASRRVAGEKLFF. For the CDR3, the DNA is TGTGCCAGCAGGAGGGTAGCCGGTGAAAAACTGTTTTTT. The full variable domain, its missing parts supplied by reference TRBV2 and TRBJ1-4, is EPEVTQTPSHQVTQMGQEVILRCVPISNHLYFYWYRQILGQKVEFLVSFYNNEISEKSEIFDDQFSVERPDGSNFTLKIRSTKLEDSAMYFCASRRVAGEKLFFGSGTQLSVL.

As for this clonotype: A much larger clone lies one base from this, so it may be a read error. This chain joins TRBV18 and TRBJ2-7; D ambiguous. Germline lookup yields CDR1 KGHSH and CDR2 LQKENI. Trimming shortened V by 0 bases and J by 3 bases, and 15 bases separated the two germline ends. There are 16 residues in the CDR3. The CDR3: CASSPPNRFAFYEQYF. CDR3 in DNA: TGTGCCAGCTCACCACCTAATAGGTTCGCCTTCTACGAGCAGTACTTC.

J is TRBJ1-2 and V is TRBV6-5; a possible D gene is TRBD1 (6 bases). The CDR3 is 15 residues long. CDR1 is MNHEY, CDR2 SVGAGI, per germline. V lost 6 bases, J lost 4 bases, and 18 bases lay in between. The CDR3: CASSPTRGLPYGYTF. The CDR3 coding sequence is TGTGCCAGCAGCCCAACCAGGGGACTCCCCTATGGCTACACCTTC.

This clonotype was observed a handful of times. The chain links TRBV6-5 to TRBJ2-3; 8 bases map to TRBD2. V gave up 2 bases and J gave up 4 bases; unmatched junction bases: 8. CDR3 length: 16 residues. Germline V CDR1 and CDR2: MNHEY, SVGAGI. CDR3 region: CASSYRSGGISDTQYF. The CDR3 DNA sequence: TGTGCCAGCAGTTACCGTTCGGGAGGGATTTCAGATACGCAGTATTTT.

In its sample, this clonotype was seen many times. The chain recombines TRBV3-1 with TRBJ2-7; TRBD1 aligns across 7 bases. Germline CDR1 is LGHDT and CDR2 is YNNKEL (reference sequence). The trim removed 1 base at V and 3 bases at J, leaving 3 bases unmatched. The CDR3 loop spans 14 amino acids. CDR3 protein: CASSQVDRFYEQYF. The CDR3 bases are TGTGCCAGCAGCCAAGTGGACAGGTTCTACGAGCAGTACTTC.

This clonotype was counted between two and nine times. The CDR3, as DNA: TGTGCCAGCTCACCACCGATGTCCCAAGAGACCCAGTACTTC. Amino acid sequence: CASSPPMSQETQYF. J is TRBJ2-5 and V is TRBV18; no reliable D call. From germline, CDR1 is KGHSH and CDR2 LQKENI. The germline V and J ends were trimmed by 0 bases and 1 base, with 6 bases remaining between them. This CDR3 comprises 14 residues.

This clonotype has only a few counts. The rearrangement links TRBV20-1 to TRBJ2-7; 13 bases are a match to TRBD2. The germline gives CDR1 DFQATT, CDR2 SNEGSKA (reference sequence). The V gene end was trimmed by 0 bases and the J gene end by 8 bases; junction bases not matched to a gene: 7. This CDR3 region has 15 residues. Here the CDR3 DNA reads TGCAGTGCTAGAGAGGGACTAGCGGGGTCCGCCCAGCAGTACTTC. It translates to CSAREGLAGSAQQYF.

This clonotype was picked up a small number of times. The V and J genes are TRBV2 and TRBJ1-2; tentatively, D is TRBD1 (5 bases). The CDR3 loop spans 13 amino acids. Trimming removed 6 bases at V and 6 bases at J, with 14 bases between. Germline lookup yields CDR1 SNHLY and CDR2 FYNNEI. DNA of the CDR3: TGTGCCAGCAGGGCGGCGGGAGGGGATGGCTACACCTTC. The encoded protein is CASRAAGGDGYTF.

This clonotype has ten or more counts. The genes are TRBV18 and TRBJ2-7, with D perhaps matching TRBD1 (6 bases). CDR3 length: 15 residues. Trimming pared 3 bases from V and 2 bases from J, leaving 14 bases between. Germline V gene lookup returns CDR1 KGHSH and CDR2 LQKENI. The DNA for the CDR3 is TGTGCCAGCTCACCCTGGTCAGGGGACACCTACGAGCAGTACTTC. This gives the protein CASSPWSGDTYEQYF.

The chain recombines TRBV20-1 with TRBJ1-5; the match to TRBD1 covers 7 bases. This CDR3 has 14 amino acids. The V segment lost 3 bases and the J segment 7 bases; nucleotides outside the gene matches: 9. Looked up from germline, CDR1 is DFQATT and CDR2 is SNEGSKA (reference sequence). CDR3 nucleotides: TGCAGTGCTAGGATTTCAGGGGGGGGCCAGCCCCAGCATTTT. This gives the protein CSARISGGGQPQHF.

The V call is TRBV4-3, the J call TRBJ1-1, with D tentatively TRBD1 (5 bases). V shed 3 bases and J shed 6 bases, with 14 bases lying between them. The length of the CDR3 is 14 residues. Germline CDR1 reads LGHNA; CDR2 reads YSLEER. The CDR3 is CASSHDIGGAEAFF. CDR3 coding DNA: TGCGCCAGCAGCCACGATATCGGGGGGGCTGAAGCTTTCTTT.

CDR3 coding DNA: TGTGCCAGCCAATGGGGGGCTGTCACAGATACGCAGTATTTT. It yields the protein CASQWGAVTDTQYF. The chain joins TRBV7-8 to TRBJ2-3; perhaps D is TRBD1 or TRBD2 (6 bases each). V lost 8 bases and J lost 2, with 14 bases in between. The CDR3 consists of 14 residues. CDR1 and CDR2 (germline): SGHVS, FQNEAQ.

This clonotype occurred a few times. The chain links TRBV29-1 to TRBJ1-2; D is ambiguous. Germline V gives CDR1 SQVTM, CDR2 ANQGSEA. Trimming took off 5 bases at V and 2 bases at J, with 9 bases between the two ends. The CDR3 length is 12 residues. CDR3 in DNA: TGCAGCGTTTCCGACGGAAACTATGGCTACACCTTC. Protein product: CSVSDGNYGYTF.

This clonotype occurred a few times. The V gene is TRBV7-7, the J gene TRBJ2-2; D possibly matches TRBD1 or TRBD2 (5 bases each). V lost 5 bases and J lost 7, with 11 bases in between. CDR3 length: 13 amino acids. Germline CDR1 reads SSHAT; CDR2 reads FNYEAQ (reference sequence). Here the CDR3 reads CASSGRDRGELFF. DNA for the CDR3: TGTGCCAGCAGCGGCCGGGACCGCGGGGAGCTGTTTTTT.

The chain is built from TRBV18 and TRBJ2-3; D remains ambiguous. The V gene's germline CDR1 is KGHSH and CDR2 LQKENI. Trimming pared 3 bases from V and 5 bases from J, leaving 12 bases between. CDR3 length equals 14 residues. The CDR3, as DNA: TGTGCCAGCTCACCCCGGGCGACCGGAGATACGCAGTATTTT. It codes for CASSPRATGDTQYF.